These T cell receptor beta chains were read from a single sample in a study of cytomegalovirus exposure and HLA in healthy donors. The table came from immunoSEQ multiplex PCR; TCRdb's copy has only in-frame clones and leaves some out. The sample shows 100,000 or so clones, roughly 80% of them seen only once. Sequencing was done on a sample of PBMCs. The receptors were sampled from a man in his forties or fifties in good health and CMV-seronegative. The CDR3 runs from the conserved cysteine through the conserved F or W. D genes are given only for firm matches. Expanded clones are given a class, and other clones once, few, many or no size at all.

TRBV6-5	.	.	TRBJ1-2	TGTGCCAGCAGTTACGGGGCAGTAGCTAACTATGGCTACACCTTC	CASSYGAVANYGYTF
TRBV6-6	.	.	TRBJ1-1	TGTGCCAGCAGTTACGCCCGGGGGTCTGAAGCTTTCTTT	CASSYARGSEAFF
TRBV5-5	.	TRBD1	TRBJ2-5	TGTGCCAGCAGCTTGGCCGGCCAGGGGGCCCGGGAGACCCAGTACTTC	CASSLAGQGARETQYF
TRBV5-1	.	.	TRBJ1-1	TGCGCCAGCAGCTTGGTGGGAGGTACGAACACTGAAGCTTTCTTT	CASSLVGGTNTEAFF
TRBV10-3	.	TRBD2	TRBJ2-3	TGTGCCATCAGTGAGTCTGGGACTACCACAGATACGCAGTATTTT	CAISESGTTTDTQYF
TRBV19	.	TRBD1	TRBJ1-1	TGTGCCAGTAGTATTTTGGGACAGGATGCTGAAGCTTTCTTT	CASSILGQDAEAFF
TRBV11-2	.	TRBD1	TRBJ2-1	TGTGCCAGCCGCCTCCAACAGGGGGCGCATAATGAGCAGTTCTTC	CASRLQQGAHNEQFF
TRBV7-2	.	.	TRBJ1-1	TGTGCCAGCAGCTTACTCTCCCAAGCTTTCTTT	CASSLLSQAFF
TRBV10-1	.	TRBD1	TRBJ2-1	TGCGCCAGCAGTCCCGGGACAGGGAGGAGCGAGCAGTTCTTC	CASSPGTGRSEQFF
TRBV27	.	TRBD1	TRBJ1-5	TGTGCCAGCAGTCCGCACCGACCCGGGACAGGGGATTCGGCCCAGCATTTT	CASSPHRPGTGDSAQHF
TRBV5-1	.	.	TRBJ2-2	TGCGCCAGCAGCTTGGAGGGGGTCAGGAACACCGGGGAGCTGTTTTTT	CASSLEGVRNTGELFF
TRBV7-3	.	TRBD1	TRBJ1-1	TGTGCCAGCAGCCCACAGGGGAAGAACACTGAAGCTTTCTTT	CASSPQGKNTEAFF
TRBV7-9	few	TRBD1	TRBJ2-1	TGTGCCAGCAGTTGGGACAGTAACAATGAGCAGTTCTTC	CASSWDSNNEQFF
TRBV7-2	.	TRBD1	TRBJ1-6	TGTGCCAGCAGTGCGACAGGGGGTTCCCCCCTCCACTTT	CASSATGGSPLHF
TRBV6-1	.	.	TRBJ1-2	TGTGCCAGCAGTCCCGCTGGGGGCGCTGGGGGCTACACCTTC	CASSPAGGAGGYTF
TRBV5-1	.	.	TRBJ1-2	TGCGCCAGCAGCTTGGCCGGGGGACGACAAGGCTACACCTTC	CASSLAGGRQGYTF
TRBV27	.	.	TRBJ1-2	TGTGCCAGCAGTTTATCCCCAGGGTTTGGGTATGGCTACACCTTC	CASSLSPGFGYGYTF
TRBV11-2	.	.	TRBJ2-1	TGTGCCAGCAGCTCGAGGGTATCCTACAATGAGCAGTTCTTC	CASSSRVSYNEQFF
TRBV7-9	.	TRBD2	TRBJ2-1	TGTGCCAGCAGCTTACGGGGGGAGTCCTACAATGAGCAGTTCTTC	CASSLRGESYNEQFF
TRBV2	.	.	TRBJ1-1	TGTGCCAGCAGTGAAAGAACAGAAAACACTGAAGCTTTCTTT	CASSERTENTEAFF
TRBV30	.	TRBD1	TRBJ1-1	TGTGCCTGGAGTGTAGGACAGGCCACTGAAGCTTTCTTT	CAWSVGQATEAFF
TRBV7-3	.	.	TRBJ2-1	TGTGCCAGCAGCCTACAGGGCGCAGGGCAGTTCTTC	CASSLQGAGQFF
TRBV19	.	TRBD1	TRBJ1-1	TGTGCCAGTAGTATGAGGGGGCAAGGAACTGAAGCTTTCTTT	CASSMRGQGTEAFF
TRBV7-2	once	TRBD2	TRBJ2-1	TGTGCCAGTCCCGTTGAAGCGGGGGTTTACAATGAGCAGTTCTTC	CASPVEAGVYNEQFF
TRBV28	.	.	TRBJ1-2	TGTGCCAGCAGTCCCCCCAGGACATCTAGCTATGGCTACACCTTC	CASSPPRTSSYGYTF
TRBV30	.	.	TRBJ1-1	TGTGCCGGCGGTACCAGTTCAGCTTTCTTT	CAGGTSSAFF
TRBV4-3	.	.	TRBJ1-5	TGCGCCAGCAGCCAAGGACAGTATCAGCCCCAGCATTTT	CASSQGQYQPQHF
TRBV28	.	TRBD1	TRBJ1-2	TGTGCCAGCAGTCCAAACCCTGGACAGGGAGACTATGGCTACACCTTC	CASSPNPGQGDYGYTF
TRBV7-9	.	.	TRBJ1-1	TGTTCCAGCAGCTCAAAACAGGGTTCGGCTTTCTTT	CSSSSKQGSAFF
TRBV11-2	.	.	TRBJ1-3	TGTGCCAGCAGCTTAATGTCGGGGAACACCATATATTTT	CASSLMSGNTIYF
TRBV18	.	.	TRBJ1-5	TGTGCCAGCTCACCCGCACAGGGACGGGATCAGCCCCAGCATTTT	CASSPAQGRDQPQHF
TRBV4-2	.	.	TRBJ2-6	TGTGCCAGCAGCCAAGAAAGCCAGGGGTCTTACTCTGGGGCCAACGTCCTGACTTTC	CASSQESQGSYSGANVLTF
TRBV5-8	.	TRBD2	TRBJ2-2	TGTGCCAGCAGCTTGGAAATAGCGGGGCCCACCGGGGAGCTGTTTTTT	CASSLEIAGPTGELFF